The 5 T cell receptor beta chains given below trace back to one sample, sequenced in a study of shared clonotypes between healthy human individuals. Here immunoSEQ multiplex PCR was the method, and the copy in TCRdb shows in-frame clones only, minus some. The sample yields 450,000 to 650,000 clones, roughly four fifths seen once. Material for sequencing was PBMCs. The origin of the receptors is a middle-aged woman in good health. Some clones in this sample may be carry-over from other donors' samples.

In this sample, this clone turned up once. The chain couples TRBV7-2 to TRBJ2-3; D possibly corresponds to TRBD2 (5 bases). The germline V gene encodes CDR1 SGHTA and CDR2 FQGNSA. V gave up 5 bases and J gave up 2 bases, with 11 bases separating them. This CDR3 has 14 amino acids. The CDR3 sequence: CASSLGLHTDTQYF. CDR3 coding DNA: TGTGCCAGCAGCCTTGGACTTCACACAGATACGCAGTATTTT. Variable domain in full (rest from reference TRBV7-2 and TRBJ2-3): GAGVSQSPSNKVTEKGKDVELRCDPISGHTALYWYRQSLGQGLEFLIYFQGNSAPDKSGLPSDRFSAERTGGSVSTLTIQRTQQEDSAVYLCASSLGLHTDTQYFGPGTRLTVL.

The chain uses TRBV19 and TRBJ2-7; 8 nucleotides match TRBD2. Germline V gene lookup returns CDR1 LNHDA and CDR2 SQIVND (reference sequence). CDR3 length equals 15 residues. J lost 3 bases, V lost 0 bases, and 4 bases had no gene match. CDR3 DNA sequence: TGTGCCAGTAGTATAGATAGCGGGACCTTCTACGAGCAGTACTTC. Residues: CASSIDSGTFYEQYF.

The chain is built from TRBV4-1 and TRBJ2-3; D gene uncertain. The CDR3 spans 14 residues. The V end lost 3 bases, the J end lost 4 bases, and 11 bases lay between the germline ends. The V gene's germline CDR1 is MGHRA and CDR2 YSYEKL. CDR3 bases: TGCGCCAGCAGCCAGAGGTCTATTCCAGATACGCAGTATTTT. Encoded protein: CASSQRSIPDTQYF.

This chain joins TRBV4-1 and TRBJ1-5; D may be TRBD1 (6 bases). Per the germline V gene, CDR1 is MGHRA and CDR2 is YSYEKL. The ends were cut back, 0 bases at V and 0 bases at J, with 9 bases in the middle. This CDR3 region has 16 residues. CDR3 region: CASSQEGGYSNQPQHF. In DNA form, the CDR3 reads TGCGCCAGCAGCCAAGAAGGGGGATATAGCAATCAGCCCCAGCATTTT.

This chain joins TRBV5-1 and TRBJ2-1; 12 bases are a match to TRBD2. V dropped 0 bases and J dropped 9; count of bases not matched to a gene: 10. The CDR3 contains 17 residues. The germline V gene has CDR1 SGHRS and CDR2 YFSETQ. CDR3 sequence: CASSLDATSGRTPEQFF. The DNA for the CDR3 is TGCGCCAGCAGCTTGGACGCCACTAGCGGGAGGACCCCTGAGCAGTTCTTC.